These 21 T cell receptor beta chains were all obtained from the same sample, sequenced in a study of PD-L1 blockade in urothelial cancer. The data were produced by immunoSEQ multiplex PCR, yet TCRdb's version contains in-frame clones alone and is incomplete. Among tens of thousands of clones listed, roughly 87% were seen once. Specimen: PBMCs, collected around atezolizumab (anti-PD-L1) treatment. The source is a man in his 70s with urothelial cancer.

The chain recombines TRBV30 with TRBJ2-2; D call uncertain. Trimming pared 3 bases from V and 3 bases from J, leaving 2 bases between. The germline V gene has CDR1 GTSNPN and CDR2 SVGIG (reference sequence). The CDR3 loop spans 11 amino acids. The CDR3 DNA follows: TGTGCCTGGAGCTACACCGGGGAGCTGTTTTTT. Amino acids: CAWSYTGELFF.

The CDR3 DNA is TGTGCCAGTAGTATTACAGGGGGCTCGGGGACCCAGTACTTC. This encodes CASSITGGSGTQYF. The V call is TRBV19, the J call TRBJ2-5; TRBD1 matches at 9 bases. After removal of 3 bases from V and 7 bases from J, the junction contained 6 bases not matched to a gene. CDR1 is LNHDA and CDR2 is SQIVND in the germline V gene (reference sequence). The CDR3 has 14 amino acids.

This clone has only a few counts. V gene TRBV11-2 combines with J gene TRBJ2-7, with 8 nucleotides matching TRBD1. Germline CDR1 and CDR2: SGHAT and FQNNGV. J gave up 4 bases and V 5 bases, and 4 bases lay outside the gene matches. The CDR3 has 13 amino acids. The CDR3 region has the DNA TGTGCCAGCAGCCAAGGACAGGGTTACGAGCAGTACTTC. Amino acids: CASSQGQGYEQYF.

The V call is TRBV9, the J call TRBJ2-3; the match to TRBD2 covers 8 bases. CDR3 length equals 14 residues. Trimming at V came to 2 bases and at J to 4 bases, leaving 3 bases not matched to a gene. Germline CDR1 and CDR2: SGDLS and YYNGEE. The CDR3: CASSVRSGADTQYF. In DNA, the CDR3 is TGTGCCAGCAGCGTCCGTAGCGGGGCAGATACGCAGTATTTT.

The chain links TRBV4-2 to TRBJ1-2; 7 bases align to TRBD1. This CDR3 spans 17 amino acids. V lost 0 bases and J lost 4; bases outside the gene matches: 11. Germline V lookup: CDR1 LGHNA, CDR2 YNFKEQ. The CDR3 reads CASSQDAGTAELYGYTF. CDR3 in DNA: TGTGCCAGCAGCCAAGATGCCGGGACAGCAGAACTCTATGGCTACACCTTC.

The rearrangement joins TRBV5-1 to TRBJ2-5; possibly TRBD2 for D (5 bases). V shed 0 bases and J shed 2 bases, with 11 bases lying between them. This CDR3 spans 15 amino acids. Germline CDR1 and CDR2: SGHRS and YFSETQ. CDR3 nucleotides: TGCGCCAGCAGCTTGGCCGCTGGGAGACAAGAGACCCAGTACTTC. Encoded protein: CASSLAAGRQETQYF.

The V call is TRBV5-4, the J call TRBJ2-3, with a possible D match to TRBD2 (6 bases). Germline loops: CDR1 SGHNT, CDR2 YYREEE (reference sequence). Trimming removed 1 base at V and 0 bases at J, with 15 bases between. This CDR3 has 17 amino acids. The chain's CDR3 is CASSLKTSGGSTDTQYF. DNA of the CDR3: TGTGCCAGCAGCTTGAAGACGAGTGGGGGGAGCACAGATACGCAGTATTTT.

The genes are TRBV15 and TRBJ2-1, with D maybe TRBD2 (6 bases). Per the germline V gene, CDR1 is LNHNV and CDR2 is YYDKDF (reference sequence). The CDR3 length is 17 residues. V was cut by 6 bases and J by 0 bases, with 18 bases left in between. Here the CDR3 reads CATRTIGGDFSYNEQFF. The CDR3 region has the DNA TGTGCCACCAGGACGATCGGCGGGGATTTCTCCTACAATGAGCAGTTCTTC.

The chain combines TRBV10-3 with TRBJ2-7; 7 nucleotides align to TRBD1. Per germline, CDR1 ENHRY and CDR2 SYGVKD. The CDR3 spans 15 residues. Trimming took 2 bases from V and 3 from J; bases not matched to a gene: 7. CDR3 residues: CAISEPQTGSYEQYF. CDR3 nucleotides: TGTGCCATCAGTGAGCCCCAGACAGGGAGCTACGAGCAGTACTTC.

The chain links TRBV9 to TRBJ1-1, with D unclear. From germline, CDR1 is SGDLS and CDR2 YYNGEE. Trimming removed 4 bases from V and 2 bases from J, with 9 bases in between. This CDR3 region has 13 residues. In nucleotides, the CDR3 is TGTGCCAGCAGCCAGGCAGTCAACACTGAAGCTTTCTTT. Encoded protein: CASSQAVNTEAFF. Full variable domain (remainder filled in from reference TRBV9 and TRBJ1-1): DSGVTQTPKHLITATGQRVTLRCSPRSGDLSVYWYQQSLDQGLQFLIQYYNGEERAKGNILERFSAQQFPDLHSELNLSSLELGDSALYFCASSQAVNTEAFFGQGTRLTVV.

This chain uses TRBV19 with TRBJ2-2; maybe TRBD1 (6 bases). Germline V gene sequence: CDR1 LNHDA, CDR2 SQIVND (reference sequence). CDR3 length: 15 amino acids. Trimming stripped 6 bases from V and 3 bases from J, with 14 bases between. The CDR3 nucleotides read TGTGCCAGTAGCGGGACAAGTGGGTACACCGGGGAGCTGTTTTTT. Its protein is CASSGTSGYTGELFF.

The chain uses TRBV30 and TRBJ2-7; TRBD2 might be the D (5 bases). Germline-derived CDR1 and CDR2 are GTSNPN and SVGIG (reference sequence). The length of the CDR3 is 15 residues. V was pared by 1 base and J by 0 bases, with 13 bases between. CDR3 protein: CAWSGTTGSSYEQYF. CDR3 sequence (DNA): TGTGCCTGGAGTGGTACGACGGGGAGCTCCTACGAGCAGTACTTC.

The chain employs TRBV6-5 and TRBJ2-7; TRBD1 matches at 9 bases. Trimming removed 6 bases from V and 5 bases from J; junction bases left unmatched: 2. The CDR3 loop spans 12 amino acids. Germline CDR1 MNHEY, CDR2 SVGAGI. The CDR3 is CASRGQGNEQYF. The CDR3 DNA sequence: TGTGCCAGCAGGGGACAGGGAAACGAGCAGTACTTC.

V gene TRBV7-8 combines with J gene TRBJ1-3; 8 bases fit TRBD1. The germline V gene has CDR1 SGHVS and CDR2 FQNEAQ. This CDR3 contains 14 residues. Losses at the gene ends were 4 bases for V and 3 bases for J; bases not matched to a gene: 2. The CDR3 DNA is TGTGCCAGCAGCTCACAGGGGGGTGGAAACACCATATATTTT. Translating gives CASSSQGGGNTIYF.

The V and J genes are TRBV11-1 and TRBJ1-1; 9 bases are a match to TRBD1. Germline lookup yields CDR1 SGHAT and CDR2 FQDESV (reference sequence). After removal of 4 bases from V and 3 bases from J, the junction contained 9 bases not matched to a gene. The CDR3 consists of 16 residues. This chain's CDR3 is CASSSWDRAGDTEAFF. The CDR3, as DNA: TGTGCCAGCAGCTCTTGGGACAGGGCTGGTGACACTGAAGCTTTCTTT.

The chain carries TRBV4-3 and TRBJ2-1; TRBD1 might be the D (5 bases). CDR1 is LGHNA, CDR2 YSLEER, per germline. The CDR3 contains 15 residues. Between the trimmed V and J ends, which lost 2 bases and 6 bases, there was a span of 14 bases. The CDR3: CASSQKVGHRNEQFF. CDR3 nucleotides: TGCGCCAGCAGCCAAAAAGTTGGACATCGCAATGAGCAGTTCTTC.

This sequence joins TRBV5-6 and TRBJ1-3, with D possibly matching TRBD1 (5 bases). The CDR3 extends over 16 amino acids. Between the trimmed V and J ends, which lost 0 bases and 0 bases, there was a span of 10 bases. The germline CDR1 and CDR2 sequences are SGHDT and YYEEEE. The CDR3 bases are TGTGCCAGCAGCTTGGGACAGATTTACTCTGGAAACACCATATATTTT. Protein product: CASSLGQIYSGNTIYF. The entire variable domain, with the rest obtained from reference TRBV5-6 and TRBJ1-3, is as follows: DAGVTQSPTHLIKTRGQQVTLRCSPKSGHDTVSWYQQALGQGPQFIFQYYEEEERQRGNFPDRFSGHQFPNYSSELNVNALLLGDSALYLCASSLGQIYSGNTIYFGEGSWLTVV.

The CDR3 region has the DNA TGTGCCAGCAGCGGATCGACAGGGGCCGTTTCACCCCTCCACTTT. Protein sequence: CASSGSTGAVSPLHF. The chain recombines TRBV9 with TRBJ1-6, with 8 bases identical to TRBD1. The germline gives CDR1 SGDLS, CDR2 YYNGEE. V lost 3 bases and J lost 9; bases outside the gene matches: 8. CDR3 length: 15 residues. Drawing the rest from reference TRBV9 and TRBJ1-6, the complete variable domain is DSGVTQTPKHLITATGQRVTLRCSPRSGDLSVYWYQQSLDQGLQFLIQYYNGEERAKGNILERFSAQQFPDLHSELNLSSLELGDSALYFCASSGSTGAVSPLHFGNGTRLTVT.

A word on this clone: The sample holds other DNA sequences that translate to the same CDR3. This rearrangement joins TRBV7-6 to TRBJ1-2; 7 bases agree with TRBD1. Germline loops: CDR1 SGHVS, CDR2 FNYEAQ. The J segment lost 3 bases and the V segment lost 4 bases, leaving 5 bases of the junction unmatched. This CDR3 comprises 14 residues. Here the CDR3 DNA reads TGTGCCAGCAGCTCCAGACAGGGTGACTATGGCTACACCTTC. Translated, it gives CASSSRQGDYGYTF.

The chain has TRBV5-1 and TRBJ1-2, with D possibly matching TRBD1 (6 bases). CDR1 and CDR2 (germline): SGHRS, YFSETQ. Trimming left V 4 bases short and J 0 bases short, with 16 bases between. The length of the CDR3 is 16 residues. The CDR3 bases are TGCGCCAGCAGCCCGGGGGGGACACAAACTAACTATGGCTACACCTTC. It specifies CASSPGGTQTNYGYTF.

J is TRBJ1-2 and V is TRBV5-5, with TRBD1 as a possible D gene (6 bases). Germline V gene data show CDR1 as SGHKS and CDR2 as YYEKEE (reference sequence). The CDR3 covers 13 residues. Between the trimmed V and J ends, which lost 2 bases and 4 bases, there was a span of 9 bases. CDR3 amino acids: CASSLRDIYGYTF. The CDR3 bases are TGTGCCAGCAGCTTACGGGACATCTATGGCTACACCTTC.